This TCR beta chain came from a study of blood T cell repertoires in COVID-19. How the authors handled the data: Nucleated cell counts were estimated from reference gene primer amplification. Libraries were prepared by immunoSEQ multiplex PCR; TCRdb keeps only in-frame clonotypes and omits some of them. The DNA gave D and trimming, while V, J and clone size come from that table. The repertoire holds 200,000 to 250,000 clones, with 75% to 85% as singletons. CDR1 is LGHNA, CDR2 YSLEER, per germline. The CDR3 has 13 residues. With V trimmed by 0 bases and J by 8 bases, 1 base remained unmatched. It was during active infection that Seattle patients were enrolled and then longitudinally followed.

The rearrangement uses TRBV4-3 and TRBJ2-1, with 7 bases that match TRBD2. This TCR was sampled from an elderly woman with COVID-19, enrolled during active disease. The sequenced sample was peripheral blood. The CDR3 nucleotides read TGCGCCAGCAGCCAAGACCGGGAGGATGAGCAGTTCTTC. This codes for CASSQDREDEQFF.